The 9 T cell receptor beta chains listed next were all sequenced from one sample in a study of T cell repertoires in cytomegalovirus infection. No antigen is known for these receptors. TCRdb re-analysed the reads in MiXCR, keeping a single row per CDR3 protein. The sample records 40,000 to 60,000 distinct CDR3 sequences, 20% to 25% being singletons. The sequenced sample was CD8+ T cells from cultured PBMCs, obtained from culture after CMV antigen stimulation. The receptors here all came from a human donor in good health (CMV status not recorded). Some clones in this sample may be carry-over from other donors' samples.

The chain's CDR3 is CASSLGEVLSYEQYF. The CDR3 DNA sequence: TGTGCCAGCAGTTTAGGGGAAGTCCTGTCCTACGAGCAGTACTTC. The chain has TRBV28 and TRBJ2-7; no reliable D call. With 2 bases removed from V and 1 base from J, the gap between germline ends came to 12 bases. The CDR3 totals 15 residues. The germline V gene has CDR1 MDHEN and CDR2 SYDVKM.

The rearrangement links TRBV27 to TRBJ2-3; 14 positions agree with TRBD2. CDR1 and CDR2 from the germline V gene are MNHEY and SMNVEV (reference sequence). With 2 bases clipped from V and 4 bases from J, the junction kept 5 bases outside the gene matches. CDR3 length: 17 residues. This CDR3 is CASSLRLAGGIADTQYF. CDR3 sequence (DNA): TGTGCCAGCAGTTTACGACTAGCGGGAGGGATTGCAGATACGCAGTATTTT.

The table lists this clonotype with a few counts. The V and J genes are TRBV20-1 and TRBJ1-1, with a possible D match to TRBD1 (6 bases). This CDR3 contains 14 residues. The germline CDR1 and CDR2 sequences are DFQATT and SNEGSKA (reference sequence). The V gene lost 8 bases and the J gene lost 0 bases, with 16 bases spanning the gap. CDR3 in amino acids: CSRDTLPMNTEAFF. The CDR3 coding sequence is TGCAGTCGGGACACACTACCAATGAACACTGAAGCTTTCTTT.

This clonotype was observed at least ten times. This chain connects TRBV6-2 or TRBV6-3 to TRBJ2-1; TRBD1 matches at 7 bases. This CDR3 comprises 14 residues. Germline V CDR1 and CDR2: MNHEY, SVGEGT. V shed 5 bases, J shed 1 base, and the junction held 2 bases outside the gene matches. CDR3 amino acids: CASSPRGSYNEQFF. The CDR3 DNA reads as TGTGCCAGCAGTCCCAGGGGGTCCTACAATGAGCAGTTCTTC.

This clonotype was seen a few times. The chain combines TRBV7-2 with TRBJ1-5, with 7 bases aligning to TRBD1. V shed 4 bases, J shed 5 bases, and the junction held 8 bases outside the gene matches. The CDR3 spans 15 residues. CDR1 is SGHTA and CDR2 is FQGNSA in the germline V gene. The CDR3 sequence: CASSSRQGLHQPQHF. As DNA, the CDR3 is TGTGCCAGCAGCTCCCGACAGGGCCTACATCAGCCCCAGCATTTT.

J is TRBJ2-1 and V is TRBV7-6; 8 bases are shared with TRBD2. There are 15 residues in the CDR3. CDR1 and CDR2 (germline): SGHVS, FNYEAQ. V dropped 3 bases and J dropped 9; count of bases not matched to a gene: 10. The CDR3 protein is CASSLGAGDSGEQFF. The CDR3 nucleotides are TGTGCCAGCAGCTTGGGAGCGGGAGATTCGGGTGAGCAGTTCTTC. The whole variable domain, remainder taken from reference TRBV7-6 and TRBJ2-1, is GAGVSQSPRYKVTKRGQDVALRCDPISGHVSLYWYRQALGQGPEFLTYFNYEAQQDKSGLPNDRFSAERPEGSISTLTIQRTEQRDSAMYRCASSLGAGDSGEQFFGPGTRLTVL.

This clonotype was observed at least ten times. The chain uses TRBV29-1 and TRBJ2-1; D remains unclear. Trimming cost V 4 bases and J 0 bases, with 19 bases left between them. Per germline, CDR1 SQVTM and CDR2 ANQGSEA. The CDR3 is 17 amino acids. CDR3 region: CSVVGPVAEISYNEQFF. CDR3 sequence (DNA): TGCAGCGTTGTCGGCCCGGTGGCGGAGATCTCCTACAATGAGCAGTTCTTC.

Only a few counts were recorded for this clonotype. The DNA of the CDR3 is TGCAGTGCTAGAGATACAGGGGGCAGCTATGGCTACACCTTC. Translation gives CSARDTGGSYGYTF. The chain joins TRBV20-1 to TRBJ1-2, with TRBD1 identical over 9 bases. The CDR3 loop spans 14 amino acids. CDR1 is DFQATT, CDR2 SNEGSKA, per germline (reference sequence). V lost 0 bases and J lost 4; bases outside the gene matches: 3.

This clonotype was counted only a few times. V usage is TRBV27 and J usage is TRBJ2-7, with a tentative D call TRBD1 (6 bases). The germline V and J ends were trimmed by 6 bases and 4 bases, with 19 bases remaining between them. The CDR3 is 15 amino acids. Germline lookup yields CDR1 MNHEY and CDR2 SMNVEV (reference sequence). The DNA for the CDR3 is TGTGCCAGCAGCCAGCAGGGGCCCCTACCATACGAGCAGTACTTC. As protein: CASSQQGPLPYEQYF.